This TCR beta chain was profiled in a study of blood T cell repertoires in COVID-19. Study details: Material from acute and convalescent COVID-19 was sourced from the United States, Italy and Spain. In each case, the material was cDNA or gDNA derived from T cells, B-cell-depleted T cells, or PBMCs.

Original analysis: Reference gene primer amplification gave nucleated cell count estimates. Profiled with immunoSEQ multiplex PCR; TCRdb holds only in-frame clones, not every one. V, J and clone size reflect that table, while D and trimming were determined from the DNA. The top ten hold roughly 12% of the sample, which has 25,000 or so clones, almost 90% seen once. V shed 0 bases and J shed 6 bases, with 8 bases lying between them. The CDR3 contains 13 residues. CDR1 and CDR2 (germline): MNHEY, SVGEGT. The source of this sequence is a man in his 70s with acute or convalescent COVID-19. The genes are TRBV6-2 or TRBV6-3 and TRBJ1-2; tentative D call: TRBD1 (6 bases). Sequenced input: peripheral blood. The CDR3 DNA reads TGTGCCAGCAGTTACTCGAGACAGGATGGCTACACCTTC. Amino acid sequence: CASSYSRQDGYTF.